These 26 T cell receptor beta chains originate from one sample sequenced in a study of cytomegalovirus exposure and HLA in healthy donors. In the PCR, 60 Vbeta and 13 Jbeta primers were used. Profiling relied on immunoSEQ multiplex PCR, and the TCRdb table lists in-frame clones only, not all of them. The repertoire consists of about 180,000 clones, with roughly 70% occurring once and the leading ten covering 2.9%. The sequenced sample consisted of PBMCs. The receptors derive from a male donor in good health and CMV-seronegative.

This chain uses TRBV18 with TRBJ1-2, with TRBD1 matching over 10 bases. V gave up 5 bases and J gave up 1 base; unmatched junction bases: 7. The CDR3 runs to 16 residues. Germline values: CDR1 KGHSH, CDR2 LQKENI. CDR3 sequence (DNA): TGTGCCAGCTCAAACGCTGACAGGGGGCATAACTATGGCTACACCTTC. Translated: CASSNADRGHNYGYTF. Using reference TRBV18 and TRBJ1-2 for the parts outside the CDR3, the full variable domain is NAGVMQNPRHLVRRRGQEARLRCSPMKGHSHVYWYRQLPEEGLKFMVYLQKENIIDESGMPKERFSAEFPKEGPSILRIQQVVRGDSAAYFCASSNADRGHNYGYTFGSGTRLTVV.

The chain combines TRBV19 with TRBJ1-6, with 10 positions matching TRBD1. Trimming took 3 bases from V and 13 from J; bases not matched to a gene: 9. The CDR3 is 15 amino acids. Germline V CDR1 and CDR2: LNHDA, SQIVND (reference sequence). DNA for the CDR3: TGTGCCAGTAGTATTAACCGGGACAGGGGAAACCCCCTCCACTTT. This sequence encodes CASSINRDRGNPLHF.

The J gene is TRBJ1-2, the V gene TRBV30, with D uncertain. Germline CDR1 reads GTSNPN; CDR2 reads SVGIG (reference sequence). The CDR3 has 12 residues. Trimming took 4 bases from V and 2 from J, leaving 8 bases between them. Written as DNA, the CDR3 is TGTGCCTGGAAGCGAAGCAACTATGGCTACACCTTC. It translates to CAWKRSNYGYTF.

V gene TRBV27 combines with J gene TRBJ1-1, with TRBD1 as a possible D gene (6 bases). Germline CDR1 is MNHEY and CDR2 is SMNVEV (reference sequence). V lost 5 bases, J lost 4 bases, and 11 bases lay in between. The CDR3 consists of 13 residues. The CDR3 region has the DNA TGTGCCAGCAGTCCACAGGGTTTCACTGAAGCTTTCTTT. Its translation is CASSPQGFTEAFF.

The V call is TRBV15, the J call TRBJ1-5; no definite D call. The CDR3 spans 12 residues. Germline V CDR1 and CDR2: LNHNV, YYDKDF (reference sequence). V was pared by 7 bases and J by 4 bases, with 8 bases between. In DNA form, the CDR3 reads TGTGCCACCAAACACAAAAATCAGCCCCAGCATTTT. Encoded protein: CATKHKNQPQHF.

This clone was seen only a few times. This rearrangement joins TRBV4-1 to TRBJ1-5; possibly TRBD1 for D (6 bases). With 3 bases removed from V and 7 bases from J, the gap between germline ends came to 22 bases. Per the germline V gene, CDR1 is MGHRA and CDR2 is YSYEKL. The CDR3 runs 17 residues. The CDR3 loop is CASSHIPLQGRGQPQHF. The CDR3 coding sequence is TGCGCCAGCAGCCACATCCCCTTACAGGGTAGAGGACAGCCCCAGCATTTT.

The chain couples TRBV19 to TRBJ1-1; D perhaps matches TRBD1 (5 bases). V gave up 5 bases and J gave up 8 bases, with 27 bases separating them. The CDR3 consists of 17 residues. Per germline, CDR1 LNHDA and CDR2 SQIVND (reference sequence). The CDR3 DNA reads TGTGCCAGTAGTGGCCGAGGCGGGCGGCAGGGACTCCGGGAAGCTTTCTTT. It specifies CASSGRGGRQGLREAFF.

This rearrangement joins TRBV6-7 to TRBJ1-4, with 12 bases matching TRBD1. TRBV6-7 is labeled an ORF, and its function is uncertain. The CDR3 has 19 residues. Unmatched junction bases numbered 8, after V lost 0 bases and J lost 3 bases. CDR3 nucleotides: TGTGCCAGCAGTTACTCATACCGGGACAGGGGGCGGTCTAATGAAAAACTGTTTTTT. Protein: CASSYSYRDRGRSNEKLFF.

This rearrangement joins TRBV5-1 to TRBJ1-2, with TRBD1 identical over 10 bases. CDR3 length equals 15 residues. Trimming at V came to 4 bases and at J to 4 bases, leaving 7 bases not matched to a gene. CDR1 is SGHRS, CDR2 YFSETQ, per germline. The CDR3 is CASSPGQGVAYGYTF. In nucleotides, the CDR3 is TGCGCCAGCAGCCCAGGACAGGGGGTAGCCTATGGCTACACCTTC.

The rearrangement joins TRBV30 to TRBJ2-3; D remains ambiguous. The V gene's germline CDR1 is GTSNPN and CDR2 SVGIG (reference sequence). Trimming took 3 bases from V and 8 from J, leaving 12 bases between them. CDR3 length: 12 residues. The CDR3 loop reads CAWSVEVSTQYF. CDR3 sequence (DNA): TGTGCCTGGAGCGTAGAAGTGAGTACGCAGTATTTT. The full variable domain, in which reference TRBV30 and TRBJ2-3 provide the parts outside the CDR3, is SQTIHQWPATLVQPVGSPLSLECTVEGTSNPNLYWYRQAAGRGLQLLFYSVGIGQISSEVPQNLSASRPQDRQFILSSKKLLLSDSGFYLCAWSVEVSTQYFGPGTRLTVL.

This clone was seen a handful of times. This chain uses TRBV4-1 with TRBJ2-1; D not resolved. CDR1 is MGHRA, CDR2 YSYEKL, per germline. The CDR3 is 13 residues long. V lost 0 bases and J lost 4, with 4 bases in between. CDR3 residues: CASSQDPYNEQFF. DNA for the CDR3: TGCGCCAGCAGCCAAGACCCATACAATGAGCAGTTCTTC.

In its sample, this clone was seen a few times. The chain recombines TRBV4-3 with TRBJ2-3; 7 bases line up with TRBD2. Looked up from germline, CDR1 is LGHNA and CDR2 is YSLEER. This CDR3 contains 16 residues. The ends lost 0 bases at V and 7 bases at J; junction bases unmatched: 10. This chain's CDR3 is CASSQDSPSGKYTQYF. Written as DNA, the CDR3 is TGCGCCAGCAGCCAAGATTCACCTAGCGGCAAGTATACGCAGTATTTT.

This rearrangement joins TRBV16 to TRBJ1-5, with 9 bases that match TRBD1. This CDR3 contains 14 residues. The J segment lost 9 bases and the V segment lost 8 bases, leaving 11 bases of the junction unmatched. Germline values: CDR1 KGHSY, CDR2 FQNENV. The DNA for the CDR3 is TGTGCCAGCGACCGGGACAGGGAGGTTGTGCCCCAGCATTTT. It is translated as CASDRDREVVPQHF.

A few counts support this clone. The chain employs TRBV4-1 and TRBJ2-7; 11 bases agree with TRBD2. This CDR3 spans 14 amino acids. The trim removed 5 bases at V and 4 bases at J, leaving 4 bases unmatched. Germline CDR1 is MGHRA and CDR2 is YSYEKL. The CDR3 sequence is CASSSSGRWYEQYF. DNA of the CDR3: TGCGCCAGCAGCTCTAGCGGGAGGTGGTACGAGCAGTACTTC.

The V gene is TRBV28, the J gene TRBJ1-1, with 7 bases lining up with TRBD1. Unmatched junction bases numbered 7, after V lost 8 bases and J lost 1 base. From germline, CDR1 is MDHEN and CDR2 SYDVKM. The CDR3 spans 14 residues. CDR3 in DNA: TGTGCCAGCCTGTCGACAGGGACGAACACTGAAGCTTTCTTT. It specifies CASLSTGTNTEAFF.

The sample holds a few counts of this clone. The V and J genes are TRBV28 and TRBJ2-7; D unclear. Germline V gives CDR1 MDHEN, CDR2 SYDVKM. The CDR3 is made up of 15 amino acids. V lost 2 bases, J lost 3 bases, and 14 bases lay in between. The CDR3: CASSLINPSYYEQYF. CDR3 in DNA: TGTGCCAGCAGTTTAATCAACCCCTCCTACTACGAGCAGTACTTC. The full variable domain, in which reference TRBV28 and TRBJ2-7 provide the parts outside the CDR3, is DVKVTQSSRYLVKRTGEKVFLECVQDMDHENMFWYRQDPGLGLRLIYFSYDVKMKEKGDIPEGYSVSREKKERFSLILESASTNQTSMYLCASSLINPSYYEQYFGPGTRLTVT.

The V call is TRBV11-2, the J call TRBJ2-7, with TRBD1 as a possible D gene (6 bases). V was clipped by 5 bases and J by 3 bases, with 17 bases between them. There are 15 residues in the CDR3. Germline CDR1 SGHAT, CDR2 FQNNGV. DNA of the CDR3: TGTGCCAGCAGCCTCGGGTTGAGGGGGAACTACGAGCAGTACTTC. Translated: CASSLGLRGNYEQYF.

This rearrangement joins TRBV15 to TRBJ2-7, with D possibly matching TRBD1 (6 bases). V was pared by 0 bases and J by 2 bases, with 14 bases between. CDR3 length equals 16 residues. Germline CDR1 and CDR2: LNHNV and YYDKDF (reference sequence). The CDR3 bases are TGTGCCACCAGCAGAGAAAAAGGGGCAGGGGCCTACGAGCAGTACTTC. Residues: CATSREKGAGAYEQYF.

With respect to this clone: At one boundary the junction diverges from the germline segment, which might be a read error. The chain carries TRBV27 and TRBJ2-3; TRBD1 aligns across 9 bases. This CDR3 comprises 13 residues. Germline CDR1 is MNHEY and CDR2 is SMNVEV (reference sequence). The CDR3 region is CAGSRQGVDTQYF. CDR3 DNA sequence: TGTGCCGGCAGTAGACAGGGGGTCGATACGCAGTATTTT.

The chain is built from TRBV10-3 and TRBJ2-1; possible D gene TRBD1, 6 bases. The germline V and J ends were trimmed by 7 bases and 0 bases, with 13 bases remaining between them. From germline, CDR1 is ENHRY and CDR2 SYGVKD. This CDR3 contains 15 residues. The CDR3 nucleotides are TGTGCCATCAAGACGGACAGCACCTCCTACAATGAGCAGTTCTTC. Protein product: CAIKTDSTSYNEQFF.

The chain recombines TRBV4-3 with TRBJ2-7; weak D call: TRBD1 (5 bases). The V and J ends lost 0 bases and 2 bases respectively, with 11 bases between them. The CDR3 spans 15 residues. The germline gives CDR1 LGHNA, CDR2 YSLEER. The chain's CDR3 is CASSQEWTLPYEQYF. In DNA, the CDR3 is TGCGCCAGCAGCCAAGAATGGACACTTCCCTACGAGCAGTACTTC.

The CDR3 reads CASSGGGYGYTF. CDR3 bases: TGTGCCAGCAGCGGGGGTGGCTATGGCTACACCTTC. J is TRBJ1-2 and V is TRBV6-5; D may be TRBD1 (5 bases). Trimming pared 6 bases from V and 4 bases from J, leaving 9 bases between. This CDR3 is built from 12 residues. Looked up from germline, CDR1 is MNHEY and CDR2 is SVGAGI.

This clone was found a few times. The chain links TRBV28 to TRBJ2-7; no definite D call. Germline V lookup: CDR1 MDHEN, CDR2 SYDVKM. This CDR3 has 13 amino acids. V was pared by 8 bases and J by 2 bases, with 13 bases between. CDR3 region: CASRGDSTYEQYF. The CDR3 DNA is TGTGCCAGCCGCGGAGATTCGACCTACGAGCAGTACTTC.

V and J are TRBV7-2 and TRBJ2-7; D might be TRBD2 (6 bases). Looked up from germline, CDR1 is SGHTA and CDR2 is FQGNSA. The CDR3 covers 16 residues. V was pared by 3 bases and J by 3 bases, with 18 bases between. The CDR3 region has the DNA TGTGCCAGCAGCTTGTCTGGGGTAGCGGAAGGCTACGAGCAGTACTTC. This codes for CASSLSGVAEGYEQYF.

The chain recombines TRBV19 with TRBJ2-1, with TRBD2 matching over 8 bases. The CDR3 is 15 amino acids. V dropped 7 bases and J dropped 8; count of bases not matched to a gene: 13. Germline loops: CDR1 LNHDA, CDR2 SQIVND (reference sequence). The CDR3 here is CASTPLSGRGDEQFF. The DNA of the CDR3 is TGTGCCAGTACCCCTCTAAGCGGGAGAGGAGATGAGCAGTTCTTC.

The rearrangement uses TRBV15 and TRBJ2-7, with 9 bases fitting TRBD1. Germline V gene lookup returns CDR1 LNHNV and CDR2 YYDKDF (reference sequence). The CDR3 loop spans 14 amino acids. Germline trimming cut 9 bases from V and 5 bases from J; bases unmatched to any gene: 11. The CDR3 DNA reads as TGTGCCACTCGTACAGGGACAGGGTCCAACGAGCAGTACTTC. As protein: CATRTGTGSNEQYF.